These 29 T cell receptor beta chains originate from one sample sequenced in a study of blood T cell repertoires in COVID-19. Profiled with immunoSEQ multiplex PCR; TCRdb holds only in-frame clones, not every one. This table holds approximately 320,000 clones, about nine tenths found once. Specimen: PBMCs or T cells enriched from blood (not recorded which). Every receptor here comes from a young woman who had recovered from COVID-19.

This clone appeared a single time. The V gene is TRBV27, the J gene TRBJ2-7, with D maybe TRBD2 (6 bases). V lost 6 bases and J lost 4, with 19 bases in between. The CDR3 length is 15 residues. From germline, CDR1 is MNHEY and CDR2 SMNVEV (reference sequence). CDR3 sequence (DNA): TGTGCCAGCAGCGAACGGTTCGGGAGTAGGTACGAGCAGTACTTC. Encoded protein: CASSERFGSRYEQYF.

On this clone itself: The sample contains more than one DNA sequence encoding this CDR3. The V and J genes are TRBV19 and TRBJ1-1; D is unclear. V lost 5 bases and J lost 0, with 7 bases in between. In germline, CDR1 is LNHDA, CDR2 SQIVND (reference sequence). The CDR3 spans 13 residues. The DNA of the CDR3 is TGTGCCAGTAGTTCCAGTCTGAACACTGAAGCTTTCTTT. It yields the protein CASSSSLNTEAFF.

In its sample, this clone was seen a few times. V and J are TRBV5-4 and TRBJ2-2, with TRBD2 matching over 7 bases. V lost 0 bases to trimming and J lost 6 bases; unmatched junction nucleotides: 8. CDR1 is SGHNT, CDR2 YYREEE, per germline (reference sequence). The CDR3 contains 16 residues. CDR3 nucleotide sequence: TGTGCCAGCAGCTTGGAGCGGGGTTTGGCCGCCGGGGAGCTGTTTTTT. Translation gives CASSLERGLAAGELFF.

This chain joins TRBV3-1 (or the pseudogene TRBV3-2) and TRBJ2-7; D gene uncertain. V lost 2 bases to trimming and J lost 6 bases, with 8 bases between them. Germline assignment: CDR1 LGHDT and CDR2 YNNKEL (reference sequence). The CDR3 length is 12 residues. CDR3 nucleotides: TGTGCCAGCAGCCAAATCACGGGCGAGCAGTACTTC. As protein: CASSQITGEQYF.

The chain carries TRBV9 and TRBJ1-2, with TRBD1 matching over 9 bases. This CDR3 region has 14 residues. Germline V gene lookup returns CDR1 SGDLS and CDR2 YYNGEE. J gave up 7 bases and V 2 bases, and 6 bases lay outside the gene matches. CDR3 amino acids: CASSVSQGAGGYTF. The CDR3 coding sequence is TGTGCCAGCAGCGTGTCACAGGGGGCCGGTGGCTACACCTTC.

The rearrangement uses TRBV24-1 and TRBJ1-2, with unresolved D. CDR1 is KGHDR, CDR2 SFDVKD, per germline. Trimming removed 0 bases from V and 7 bases from J, with 5 bases in between. CDR3 length equals 12 residues. CDR3 nucleotide sequence: TGTGCCACCAGTGATTTGGCGGGTGGCTACACCTTC. Translating gives CATSDLAGGYTF.

CDR3 sequence (DNA): TGTGCCAGCAGAATGGAGTCGGAATATAATTCACCCCTCCACTTT. Protein product: CASRMESEYNSPLHF. J is TRBJ1-6 and V is TRBV28; no firm D call. Germline V gene sequence: CDR1 MDHEN, CDR2 SYDVKM. Between the trimmed V and J ends, which lost 6 bases and 4 bases, there was a span of 13 bases. This CDR3 contains 15 residues.

This chain uses TRBV2 with TRBJ2-3; 8 nucleotides agree with TRBD1. This CDR3 has 17 residues. Germline loops: CDR1 SNHLY, CDR2 FYNNEI. The V gene end was trimmed by 6 bases and the J gene end by 1 base; junction bases not matched to a gene: 12. CDR3 in amino acids: CASSETGDRYRTDTQYF. The DNA of the CDR3 is TGTGCCAGCAGCGAGACAGGGGATCGCTATCGCACAGATACGCAGTATTTT.

J is TRBJ2-1 and V is TRBV5-6; TRBD2 is a possible D gene (5 bases). Germline V lookup: CDR1 SGHDT, CDR2 YYEEEE. Trimming stripped 1 base from V and 5 bases from J, with 13 bases between. CDR3 length: 15 amino acids. CDR3 protein: CASSLLLASNNEQFF. The CDR3 DNA reads as TGTGCCAGCAGCTTGTTGTTAGCGTCAAACAATGAGCAGTTCTTC.

The V gene is TRBV18, the J gene TRBJ1-2, with D tentatively TRBD1 (5 bases). From germline, CDR1 is KGHSH and CDR2 LQKENI. This CDR3 contains 14 residues. V shed 2 bases and J shed 5 bases, with 12 bases lying between them. DNA of the CDR3: TGTGCCAGCTCACCATCGGGGGTAGCATATGGCTACACCTTC. Residues: CASSPSGVAYGYTF.

V is TRBV6-5 and J is TRBJ2-7, with 8 bases matching TRBD1. J was trimmed by 6 bases and V by 7 bases; bases with no gene match: 8. Germline V gene data show CDR1 as MNHEY and CDR2 as SVGAGI. The CDR3 totals 13 residues. CDR3 DNA: TGTGCCAGCACCGGACAGGGTCTAAGCGAGCAGTACTTC. It encodes CASTGQGLSEQYF.

The V and J genes are TRBV10-3 and TRBJ2-7; 9 bases line up with TRBD2. CDR1 is ENHRY, CDR2 SYGVKD, per germline. Germline trimming cut 3 bases from V and 6 bases from J; bases unmatched to any gene: 6. This CDR3 comprises 14 residues. Written as DNA, the CDR3 is TGTGCCATCAGTGAAGTGGCGGGGGGGCTCGAGCAGTACTTC. Translating gives CAISEVAGGLEQYF.

This clone was detected once. The gene calls are TRBV28 and TRBJ1-5; TRBD1 might be the D (6 bases). Trimming took off 5 bases at V and 5 bases at J, with 22 bases between the two ends. The CDR3 totals 17 residues. CDR1 and CDR2 (germline): MDHEN, SYDVKM. The CDR3 loop reads CASSDPGTSGGDQPQHF. The CDR3 nucleotides read TGTGCCAGCAGTGACCCCGGGACATCTGGAGGCGATCAGCCCCAGCATTTT.

V gene TRBV5-1 combines with J gene TRBJ1-4, with TRBD1 matching 7 bases. The CDR3 is 14 amino acids. Germline CDR1 reads SGHRS; CDR2 reads YFSETQ. With 4 bases clipped from V and 8 bases from J, the junction kept 8 bases outside the gene matches. CDR3 protein: CASSTGTVGEKLFF. In DNA form, the CDR3 reads TGCGCCAGCAGCACGGGGACAGTTGGGGAAAAACTGTTTTTT.

This clone came up once. The chain employs TRBV28 and TRBJ2-5, with 9 bases identical to TRBD1. CDR3 length: 14 amino acids. The V gene end was trimmed by 5 bases and the J gene end by 5 bases; junction bases not matched to a gene: 6. Germline CDR1 MDHEN, CDR2 SYDVKM. The CDR3 loop is CASSRQGVDETQYF. For the CDR3, the DNA is TGTGCCAGCAGTCGACAGGGGGTAGATGAGACCCAGTACTTC. Filled out from reference TRBV28 and TRBJ2-5, the complete variable domain reads DVKVTQSSRYLVKRTGEKVFLECVQDMDHENMFWYRQDPGLGLRLIYFSYDVKMKEKGDIPEGYSVSREKKERFSLILESASTNQTSMYLCASSRQGVDETQYFGPGTRLLVL.

The rearrangement links TRBV7-9 to TRBJ2-7; a possible D gene is TRBD1 (5 bases). Germline lookup yields CDR1 SEHNR and CDR2 FQNEAQ (reference sequence). The CDR3 spans 14 residues. The germline V and J ends were trimmed by 2 bases and 0 bases, with 8 bases remaining between them. CDR3 amino acids: CASSLQGGSYEQYF. The DNA of the CDR3 is TGTGCCAGCAGCTTACAGGGTGGCTCCTACGAGCAGTACTTC.

V is TRBV5-6 and J is TRBJ1-2; D possibly corresponds to TRBD1 (6 bases). V was pared by 1 base and J by 8 bases, with 21 bases between. The CDR3 totals 16 residues. The germline V gene encodes CDR1 SGHDT and CDR2 YYEEEE. CDR3 in DNA: TGTGCCAGCAGCTTGCCAGGGGCCTCCGTCGGATCAGGCTACACCTTC. Its translation is CASSLPGASVGSGYTF.

Concerning this clone: At one boundary the junction diverges from the germline segment, which might be a read error. The chain recombines TRBV18 with TRBJ1-1; 9 nucleotides match TRBD1. From germline, CDR1 is KGHSH and CDR2 LQKENI. CDR3 length: 13 amino acids. CDR3 amino acids: CASSPARDREGEF. The CDR3 DNA is TGTGCCAGCTCACCAGCCCGGGACAGGGAGGGCGAATTT.

The chain couples TRBV28 to TRBJ1-5, with 9 bases lining up with TRBD1. CDR1 and CDR2 (germline): MDHEN, SYDVKM. V lost 3 bases and J lost 2; bases outside the gene matches: 8. The CDR3 covers 17 residues. The CDR3 nucleotides read TGTGCCAGCAGTTTTCCCGGGACAGGGCAACGCAATCAGCCCCAGCATTTT. Its translation: CASSFPGTGQRNQPQHF.

The rearrangement joins TRBV4-2 to TRBJ2-1; D unclear. Looked up from germline, CDR1 is LGHNA and CDR2 is YNFKEQ. The CDR3 totals 15 residues. V lost 1 base to trimming and J lost 0 bases, with 7 bases between them. As DNA, the CDR3 is TGTGCCAGCAGCCAAGCGACAAGCTCCTACAATGAGCAGTTCTTC. It translates to CASSQATSSYNEQFF.

V gene TRBV4-2 combines with J gene TRBJ1-1, with no clear D. Trimming took 4 bases from V and 1 from J, leaving 4 bases between them. CDR1 LGHNA and CDR2 YNFKEQ come from the germline V gene. The length of the CDR3 is 12 residues. The CDR3 here is CASSLQNTEAFF. In DNA, the CDR3 is TGTGCCAGCAGCCTACAGAACACTGAAGCTTTCTTT.

Concerning this clone itself: Other DNA variants within this sample encode the same CDR3. The V call is TRBV19, the J call TRBJ2-3; 10 bases are a match to TRBD2. The V and J ends lost 2 bases and 2 bases, in that order; junction bases with no gene match: 1. The CDR3 is made up of 15 amino acids. Germline loops: CDR1 LNHDA, CDR2 SQIVND (reference sequence). The CDR3 region is CASSILAGDTDTQYF. The CDR3 DNA is TGTGCCAGTAGTATACTAGCGGGAGACACAGATACGCAGTATTTT.

V is TRBV7-3 and J is TRBJ2-3, with 8 nucleotides matching TRBD1. Unmatched junction bases numbered 3, after V lost 1 base and J lost 3 bases. Germline lookup yields CDR1 SGHTA and CDR2 FQGTGA. This CDR3 has 15 amino acids. The CDR3 nucleotides are TGTGCCAGCAGCTTAAACAGGGGGGAAACAGATACGCAGTATTTT. Translating it yields CASSLNRGETDTQYF.

The CDR3 protein is CASSRPGQGATGELFF. CDR3 sequence (DNA): TGTGCCAGTAGCCGCCCGGGACAGGGGGCGACCGGGGAGCTGTTTTTT. J is TRBJ2-2 and V is TRBV19; 12 bases line up with TRBD1. The CDR3 length is 16 residues. V trimming: 6 bases; J trimming: 5 bases; junction bases outside the gene matches: 7. CDR1 is LNHDA, CDR2 SQIVND, per germline (reference sequence).

Here the CDR3 DNA reads TGCGCCAGCAGCCACCAGGGGATTGGTGATGGCTACACCTTC. Residues: CASSHQGIGDGYTF. The chain combines TRBV4-1 with TRBJ1-2, with D possibly TRBD1 on 6 matching bases. Germline CDR1 reads MGHRA; CDR2 reads YSYEKL. The CDR3 length is 14 residues. V lost 3 bases to trimming and J lost 6 bases, with 14 bases between them.

The chain recombines TRBV5-1 with TRBJ1-6; the D gene is possibly TRBD1 (6 bases). The V and J ends lost 4 bases and 7 bases respectively, with 18 bases between them. The CDR3 is made up of 16 amino acids. The germline CDR1 and CDR2 sequences are SGHRS and YFSETQ. The CDR3 sequence is CASSLTPGVGNSPLHF. CDR3 in DNA: TGCGCCAGCAGCCTTACTCCAGGGGTAGGGAATTCACCCCTCCACTTT.

The chain joins TRBV5-4 to TRBJ2-2, with 10 bases lining up with TRBD2. The germline CDR1 and CDR2 sequences are SGHNT and YYREEE (reference sequence). This CDR3 comprises 16 residues. The trim removed 0 bases at V and 1 base at J, leaving 0 bases unmatched. The chain's CDR3 is CASSLGLAGNTGELFF. In DNA form, the CDR3 reads TGTGCCAGCAGCTTGGGACTAGCGGGGAACACCGGGGAGCTGTTTTTT.

The chain carries TRBV7-2 and TRBJ2-7; 8 bases align to TRBD1. CDR3 size: 13 residues. Germline CDR1 is SGHTA and CDR2 is FQGNSA. V lost 5 bases, J lost 3 bases, and 3 bases stayed unmatched. CDR3 DNA: TGTGCCAGCAGCAGGACAGGGTTCTACGAGCAGTACTTC. Translation gives CASSRTGFYEQYF.

The chain couples TRBV18 to TRBJ1-2, with D uncertain. V was clipped by 3 bases and J by 4 bases, with 12 bases between them. This CDR3 comprises 14 residues. The germline CDR1 and CDR2 sequences are KGHSH and LQKENI. As DNA, the CDR3 is TGTGCCAGCTCACCTTCGGGATTTCGCTATGGCTACACCTTC. Amino acid sequence: CASSPSGFRYGYTF. Full variable domain (remainder filled in from reference TRBV18 and TRBJ1-2): NAGVMQNPRHLVRRRGQEARLRCSPMKGHSHVYWYRQLPEEGLKFMVYLQKENIIDESGMPKERFSAEFPKEGPSILRIQQVVRGDSAAYFCASSPSGFRYGYTFGSGTRLTVV.